Sequencing of this T cell receptor beta chain was carried out in a study of control samples from healthy donors and cancer patients. Trimming left V 0 bases short and J 0 bases short, with 1 base between. The CDR3 covers 13 residues. Germline V gene data show CDR1 as WNHNN and CDR2 as SYGVQD (reference sequence). TCRdb keeps only in-frame clones here, not all; method: immunoSEQ multiplex PCR. The sample lists roughly 99,000 clones, roughly four fifths occurring once. The chain couples TRBV10-1 to TRBJ2-3; D remains unclear. The sequence came from a man in his 60s in good health. What was sequenced was blood. Written as DNA, the CDR3 is TGCGCCAGCAGTGAGTCCAGCACAGATACGCAGTATTTT. This translates into CASSESSTDTQYF.